The clone carrying this T cell receptor beta chain was seen a single time. Method: immunoSEQ multiplex PCR; TCRdb's copy keeps in-frame clones and lacks some. The data show about 84,000 clones, roughly 98% seen once. The V segment lost 6 bases and the J segment 6 bases; nucleotides outside the gene matches: 0. CDR1 is MNHNS, CDR2 SASEGT, per germline. This CDR3 is built from 11 residues. These data belong to a study of technical replicates of blood from a handful of donors. The V call is TRBV6-1, the J call TRBJ2-3; 7 bases are a match to TRBD1. What was sequenced was T cells isolated from PBMCs. The source of this sequence is a human donor in good health. CDR3 region: CASRTGDTQYF. CDR3 DNA: TGTGCCAGCAGGACAGGGGATACGCAGTATTTT.